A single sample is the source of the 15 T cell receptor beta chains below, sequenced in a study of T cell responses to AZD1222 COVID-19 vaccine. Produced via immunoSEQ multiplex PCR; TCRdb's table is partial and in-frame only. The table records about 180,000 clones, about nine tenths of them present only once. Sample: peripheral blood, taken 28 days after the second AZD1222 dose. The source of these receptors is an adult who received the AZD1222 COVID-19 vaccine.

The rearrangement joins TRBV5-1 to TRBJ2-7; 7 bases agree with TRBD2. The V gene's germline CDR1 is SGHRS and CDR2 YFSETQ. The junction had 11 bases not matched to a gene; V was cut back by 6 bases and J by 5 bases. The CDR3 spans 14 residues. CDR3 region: CASTPGGSINEQYF. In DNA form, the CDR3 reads TGCGCCAGCACCCCGGGCGGGAGTATCAACGAGCAGTACTTC.

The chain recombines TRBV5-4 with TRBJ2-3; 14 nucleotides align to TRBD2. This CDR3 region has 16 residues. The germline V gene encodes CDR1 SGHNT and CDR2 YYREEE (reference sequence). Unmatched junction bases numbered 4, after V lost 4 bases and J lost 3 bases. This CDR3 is CASSPGTSGRTDTQYF. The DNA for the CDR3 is TGTGCCAGCAGCCCCGGGACTAGCGGGAGAACAGATACGCAGTATTTT.

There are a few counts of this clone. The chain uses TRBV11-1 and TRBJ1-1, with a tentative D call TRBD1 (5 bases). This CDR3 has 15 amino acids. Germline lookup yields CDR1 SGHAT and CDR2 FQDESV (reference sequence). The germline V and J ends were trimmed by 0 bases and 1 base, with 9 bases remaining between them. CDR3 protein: CASSLAWTQNTEAFF. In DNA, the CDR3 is TGTGCCAGCAGCTTAGCCTGGACACAGAACACTGAAGCTTTCTTT. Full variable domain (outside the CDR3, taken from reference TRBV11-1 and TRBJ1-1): EAEVAQSPRYKITEKSQAVAFWCDPISGHATLYWYRQILGQGPELLVQFQDESVVDDSQLPKDRFSAERLKGVDSTLKIQPAELGDSAMYLCASSLAWTQNTEAFFGQGTRLTVV.

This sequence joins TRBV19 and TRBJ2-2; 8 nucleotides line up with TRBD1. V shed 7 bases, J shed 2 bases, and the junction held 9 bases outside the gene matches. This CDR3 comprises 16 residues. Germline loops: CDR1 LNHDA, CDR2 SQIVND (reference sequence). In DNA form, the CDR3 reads TGTGCCAGTAAAATGCCCGGGACAGGTAACACCGGGGAGCTGTTTTTT. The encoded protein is CASKMPGTGNTGELFF.

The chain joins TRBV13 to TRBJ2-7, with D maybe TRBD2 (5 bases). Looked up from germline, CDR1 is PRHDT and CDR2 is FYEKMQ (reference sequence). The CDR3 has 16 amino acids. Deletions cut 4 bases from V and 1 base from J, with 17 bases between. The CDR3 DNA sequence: TGTGCCAGCAGCTCCAAACGGGATTGGCAGTCCTACGAGCAGTACTTC. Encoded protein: CASSSKRDWQSYEQYF.

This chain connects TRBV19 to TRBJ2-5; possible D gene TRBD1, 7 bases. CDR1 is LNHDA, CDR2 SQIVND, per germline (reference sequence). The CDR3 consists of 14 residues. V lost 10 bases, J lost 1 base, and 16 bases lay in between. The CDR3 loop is CATSAGGLQETQYF. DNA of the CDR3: TGTGCCACCTCCGCAGGGGGACTCCAAGAGACCCAGTACTTC.

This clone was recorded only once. CDR3 sequence: CASSLWDQGGYTF. Here the CDR3 DNA reads TGTGCCAGCAGCTTATGGGATCAGGGCGGCTACACCTTC. The genes are TRBV5-8 and TRBJ1-2; possible D gene TRBD1, 5 bases. The CDR3 is 13 amino acids. V was cut by 2 bases and J by 8 bases, with 13 bases left in between. Germline V gives CDR1 SGHTS, CDR2 YDEGEE.

The CDR3, as DNA: TGTGCCAGCAGACTTCAGAAATCCTACGAGCAGTACTTC. It yields the protein CASRLQKSYEQYF. The V and J genes are TRBV28 and TRBJ2-7; D is uncertain. The CDR3 spans 13 residues. Trimming removed 6 bases from V and 1 base from J, with 10 bases in between. Germline assignment: CDR1 MDHEN and CDR2 SYDVKM.

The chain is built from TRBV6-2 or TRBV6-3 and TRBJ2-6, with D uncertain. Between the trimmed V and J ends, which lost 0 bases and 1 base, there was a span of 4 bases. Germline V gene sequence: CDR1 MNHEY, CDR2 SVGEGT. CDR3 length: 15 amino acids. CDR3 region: CASSYSWSGANVLTF. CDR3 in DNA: TGTGCCAGCAGTTACTCGTGGTCTGGGGCCAACGTCCTGACTTTC.

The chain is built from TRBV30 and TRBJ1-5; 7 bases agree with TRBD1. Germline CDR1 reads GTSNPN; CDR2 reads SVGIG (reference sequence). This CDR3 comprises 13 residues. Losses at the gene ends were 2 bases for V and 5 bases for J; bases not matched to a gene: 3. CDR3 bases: TGTGCCTGGAGTTTAACAGGGGATCAGCCCCAGCATTTT. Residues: CAWSLTGDQPQHF.

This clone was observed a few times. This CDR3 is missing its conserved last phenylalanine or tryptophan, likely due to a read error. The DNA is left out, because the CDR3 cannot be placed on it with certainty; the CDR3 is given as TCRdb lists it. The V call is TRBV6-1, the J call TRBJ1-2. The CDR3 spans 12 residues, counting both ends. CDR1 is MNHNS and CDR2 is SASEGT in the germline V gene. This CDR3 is CASSEFPYYVLP.

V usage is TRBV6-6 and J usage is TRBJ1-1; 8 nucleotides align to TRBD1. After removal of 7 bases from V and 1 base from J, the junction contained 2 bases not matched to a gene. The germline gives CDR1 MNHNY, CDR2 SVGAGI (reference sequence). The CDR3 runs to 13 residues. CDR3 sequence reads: CASIGTGNTEAFF. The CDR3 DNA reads TGTGCCAGCATCGGGACAGGGAACACTGAAGCTTTCTTT.

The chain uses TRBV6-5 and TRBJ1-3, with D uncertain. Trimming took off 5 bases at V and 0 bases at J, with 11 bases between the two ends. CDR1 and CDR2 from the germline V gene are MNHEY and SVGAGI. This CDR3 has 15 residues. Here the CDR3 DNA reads TGTGCCAGCAGTACGGAGTGGGTCTCTGGAAACACCATATATTTT. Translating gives CASSTEWVSGNTIYF.

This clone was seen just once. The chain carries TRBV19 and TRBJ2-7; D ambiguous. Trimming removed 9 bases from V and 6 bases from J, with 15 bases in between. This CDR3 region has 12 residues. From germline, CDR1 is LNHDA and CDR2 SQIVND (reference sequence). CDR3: CASQDLGSEQYF. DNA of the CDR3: TGTGCCAGCCAGGATCTGGGCAGCGAGCAGTACTTC.

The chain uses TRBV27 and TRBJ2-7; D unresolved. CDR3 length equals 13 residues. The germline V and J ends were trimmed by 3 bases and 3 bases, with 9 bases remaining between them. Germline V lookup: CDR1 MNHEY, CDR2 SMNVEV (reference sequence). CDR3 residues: CASSFSIGYEQYF. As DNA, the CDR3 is TGTGCCAGCAGTTTTAGCATTGGCTACGAGCAGTACTTC.